These T cell receptor beta chains were read from a single sample in a study of OX40 agonist ivuxolimab in advanced cancers. Clones were sequenced by immunoSEQ multiplex PCR, and TCRdb holds only the in-frame ones, with some missing. The sample contains about 66,000 clones, roughly 85% of which appear only once. The starting material was CD4+ or CD8+ T cells sorted from blood, obtained in a trial of the OX40 agonist ivuxolimab. Receptor source: an adult with an advanced solid tumor such as melanoma, head and neck, liver or kidney cancer. The CDR3 runs from the conserved cysteine through the conserved F or W. The D gene is left open where the match is weak. A row's size may be missing; if present it is once, few, many or a size class.

cdr3_aa: CASSPPRTQYF
cdr3_nt: TGCGCCAGCAGCCCCCCTAGGACCCAGTACTTC
v_call: TRBV4-1
d_call: NA
clone_size: NA
j_call: TRBJ2-5

cdr3_aa: CASSSVRAGKETQYF
cdr3_nt: TGTGCCAGCAGTTCCGTCAGAGCGGGGAAAGAGACCCAGTACTTC
v_call: TRBV6-6
d_call: TRBD2
clone_size: NA
j_call: TRBJ2-5

cdr3_aa: CASSLVGTSGGWYTDTQYF
cdr3_nt: TGTGCCAGCAGCTTAGTTGGGACTAGCGGGGGATGGTATACAGATACGCAGTATTTT
v_call: TRBV13
d_call: TRBD2
clone_size: NA
j_call: TRBJ2-3

cdr3_aa: CASSRTASYEQYF
cdr3_nt: TGTGCCAGCTCGAGGACAGCCTCCTACGAGCAGTACTTC
v_call: TRBV18
d_call: NA
clone_size: NA
j_call: TRBJ2-7

cdr3_aa: CASSLADQNEQYF
cdr3_nt: TGCGCCAGCAGCTTGGCCGATCAGAACGAGCAGTACTTC
v_call: TRBV5-1
d_call: NA
clone_size: NA
j_call: TRBJ2-7

cdr3_aa: CASSEWGARNEQFF
cdr3_nt: TGCGCCAGCAGTGAGTGGGGGGCGCGGAATGAGCAGTTCTTC
v_call: TRBV10-1
d_call: NA
clone_size: NA
j_call: TRBJ2-1

cdr3_aa: CASSLGQGNTEAFF
cdr3_nt: TGTGCCAGCAGCTTAGGGCAGGGGAACACTGAAGCTTTCTTT
v_call: TRBV7-6
d_call: NA
clone_size: NA
j_call: TRBJ1-1

cdr3_aa: CASSSGTANTGELFF
cdr3_nt: TGTGCCAGCAGCTCCGGGACAGCCAACACCGGGGAGCTGTTTTTT
v_call: TRBV7-2
d_call: TRBD1
clone_size: NA
j_call: TRBJ2-2

cdr3_aa: CASSLEEGWVYEQYF
cdr3_nt: TGTGCCAGCAGCTTAGAAGAGGGTTGGGTCTACGAGCAGTACTTC
v_call: TRBV11-2
d_call: NA
clone_size: NA
j_call: TRBJ2-7

cdr3_aa: CASSQDNGLHEQYF
cdr3_nt: TGCGCCAGCAGCCAAGATAACGGACTCCACGAGCAGTACTTC
v_call: TRBV4-3
d_call: NA
clone_size: once
j_call: TRBJ2-7

cdr3_aa: CASSLGSGLNTEAFF
cdr3_nt: TGCGCCAGCAGCTTGGGGAGCGGGCTGAACACTGAAGCTTTCTTT
v_call: TRBV5-1
d_call: NA
clone_size: NA
j_call: TRBJ1-1

cdr3_aa: CASSPTPTGTSEQYF
cdr3_nt: TGTGCCAGCAGCCCTACCCCGACAGGGACCTCCGAGCAGTACTTC
v_call: TRBV7-9
d_call: TRBD1
clone_size: NA
j_call: TRBJ2-7

cdr3_aa: CASSYSRGSSGNTIYF
cdr3_nt: TGTGCCAGCAGTTACTCGAGAGGGTCCTCTGGAAACACCATATATTTT
v_call: TRBV6-5
d_call: NA
clone_size: NA
j_call: TRBJ1-3

cdr3_aa: CASRLDRHNSPLHF
cdr3_nt: TGTGCCAGCAGACTCGACCGTCATAATTCACCCCTCCACTTT
v_call: TRBV28
d_call: NA
clone_size: NA
j_call: TRBJ1-6

cdr3_aa: CASREGGAEQYF
cdr3_nt: TGTGCCAGCAGGGAGGGGGGGGCCGAGCAGTACTTC
v_call: TRBV2
d_call: NA
clone_size: NA
j_call: TRBJ2-7

cdr3_aa: CASSFFVELFF
cdr3_nt: TGTGCCAGCAGCTTTTTCGTCGAGCTGTTTTTT
v_call: TRBV11-2
d_call: NA
clone_size: NA
j_call: TRBJ2-2

cdr3_aa: CAWSVRTWEAFF
cdr3_nt: TGTGCCTGGAGTGTACGAACCTGGGAAGCTTTCTTT
v_call: TRBV30
d_call: NA
clone_size: NA
j_call: TRBJ1-1

cdr3_aa: CATSRGVGINEQFF
cdr3_nt: TGTGCCACCAGCAGAGGCGTGGGGATCAATGAGCAGTTCTTC
v_call: TRBV15
d_call: NA
clone_size: NA
j_call: TRBJ2-1

cdr3_aa: CASSLAGTLYGYTF
cdr3_nt: TGTGCCAGCAGCTTGGCGGGGACCCTCTATGGCTACACCTTC
v_call: TRBV11-2
d_call: NA
clone_size: NA
j_call: TRBJ1-2

cdr3_aa: CASRDTYNEQFF
cdr3_nt: TGTGCCTCCCGGGACACTTACAATGAGCAGTTCTTC
v_call: TRBV30
d_call: NA
clone_size: few
j_call: TRBJ2-1

cdr3_aa: CASSSSGRGYEQYF
cdr3_nt: TGTGCCAGCAGTTCCAGTGGCAGGGGATACGAGCAGTACTTC
v_call: TRBV28
d_call: NA
clone_size: NA
j_call: TRBJ2-7

cdr3_aa: CASSLQLNTEAFF
cdr3_nt: TGTGCCAGCAGTTTACAGCTGAACACTGAAGCTTTCTTT
v_call: TRBV6-1
d_call: NA
clone_size: once
j_call: TRBJ1-1

cdr3_aa: CASRKTGYNEQFF
cdr3_nt: TGTGCCAGCAGAAAGACTGGGTACAATGAGCAGTTCTTC
v_call: TRBV28
d_call: NA
clone_size: NA
j_call: TRBJ2-1

cdr3_aa: CASSFSSRGRWETQYF
cdr3_nt: TGTGCCAGCAGTTTTAGTAGCAGGGGGCGGTGGGAGACCCAGTACTTC
v_call: TRBV27
d_call: TRBD1
clone_size: NA
j_call: TRBJ2-5

cdr3_aa: CASSTDVVWGEAYEQFF
cdr3_nt: TGTGCCAGCAGCACCGATGTTGTGTGGGGCGAGGCGTATGAGCAGTTCTTC
v_call: TRBV9
d_call: NA
clone_size: NA
j_call: TRBJ2-1

cdr3_aa: CASSMGGASGIDEQYF
cdr3_nt: TGTGCCAGCAGCATGGGGGGGGCTAGCGGGATTGACGAGCAGTACTTC
v_call: TRBV11-3
d_call: TRBD2
clone_size: NA
j_call: TRBJ2-7

cdr3_aa: CASSLGGAWTYEQYF
cdr3_nt: TGTGCCAGCAGCCTCGGGGGGGCTTGGACCTACGAGCAGTACTTC
v_call: TRBV28
d_call: TRBD2
clone_size: NA
j_call: TRBJ2-7

cdr3_aa: CASSFTITDTQYF
cdr3_nt: TGTGCCAGTAGCTTTACTATCACAGATACGCAGTATTTT
v_call: TRBV19
d_call: NA
clone_size: NA
j_call: TRBJ2-3

cdr3_aa: CASSEIRIAKNIQYF
cdr3_nt: TGTGCCAGCAGTGAAATCAGGATAGCCAAAAACATTCAGTACTTC
v_call: TRBV6-1
d_call: NA
clone_size: NA
j_call: TRBJ2-4